This TCR beta chain is from a study of tumor-infiltrating lymphocytes in oesophageal squamous cell carcinoma. The ends lost 5 bases at V and 2 bases at J; junction bases unmatched: 6. The length of the CDR3 is 14 residues. Germline CDR1 and CDR2: SGHRS and YFSETQ. TCRdb fed the PCR reads into MiXCR, producing one record per CDR3 protein. The sample consists of more than 15,000 distinct CDR3 sequences, roughly 50% of them appearing once. In its sample, this clonotype was seen many times. Sequencing was performed on normal esophageal tissue next to the tumor. The source is a female donor with esophageal squamous cell carcinoma. The rearrangement uses TRBV5-1 and TRBJ2-5; 7 positions match TRBD2. Written as DNA, the CDR3 is TGCGCCAGCAGTTCGGGGGGTGGGCAAGAGACCCAGTACTTC. Its translation: CASSSGGGQETQYF.